This T cell receptor (beta chain) was sequenced for a study of shared clonotypes between healthy human individuals. Naivety among CD8 cells was defined by CD45RO negativity and positive CCR7 selection, thereby excluding terminally differentiated effector memory CD45RA+ cells. The method was immunoSEQ multiplex PCR; TCRdb's version includes in-frame clones alone and lacks a portion of them. The data hold approximately 2,200,000 clones, with about 93% observed a single time. The clonotype originates from a man aged 18 to 35 in good health. Some clones in this sample may be carry-over from other donors' samples. Sequenced material: naive CD8+ T cells from PBMCs.

CDR3 amino acids: CASTEDEEAFF. As DNA, the CDR3 is TGCGCCAGCACCGAGGACGAAGAAGCTTTCTTT. The chain carries TRBV23-1 and TRBJ1-1, with no clear D. TRBV23-1 is noted as an ORF with a role that remains uncertain. Trimming pared 7 bases from V and 8 bases from J, leaving 11 bases between. The CDR3 has 11 amino acids.